Below are 18 T cell receptor beta chains sequenced from a single sample in a study of identical twins. TCRdb reanalysed the 5' RACE reads using MiXCR and keeps one entry per CDR3 protein. The data hold about 720,000 distinct CDR3 sequences, with roughly 20% observed a single time. The same sample was also studied in work on T cells expressing NK-cell markers.

The sequenced material came from PBMCs. The receptors come from a woman under 30 in good health.

The chain joins TRBV12-5 to TRBJ2-1; TRBD2 is a possible D gene (5 bases). Germline values: CDR1 LGHNT, CDR2 FRNRAP. Trimming took 4 bases from V and 2 from J, leaving 15 bases between them. The CDR3 loop spans 16 amino acids. The CDR3 bases are TGTGCTAGTGGTTCCCTAGGGCTAGCCACCTACAATGAGCAGTTCTTC. The encoded protein is CASGSLGLATYNEQFF.

There are many counts of this clonotype. V usage is TRBV12-3 or TRBV12-4 and J usage is TRBJ2-5; D gene uncertain. Trimming left V 5 bases short and J 1 base short, with 5 bases between. This CDR3 region has 12 residues. The CDR3 loop is CASSASQETQYF. For the CDR3, the DNA is TGTGCCAGCAGTGCTTCCCAAGAGACCCAGTACTTC.

The rearrangement uses TRBV6-2 or TRBV6-3 and TRBJ1-5; D not certain. In germline, CDR1 is MNHEY, CDR2 SVGEGT. Deletions cut 6 bases from V and 3 bases from J, with 12 bases between. This CDR3 has 14 residues. The CDR3 loop is CASRNWRLNQPQHF. As DNA, the CDR3 is TGTGCCAGCAGGAACTGGCGGCTCAATCAGCCCCAGCATTTT.

This rearrangement joins TRBV20-1 to TRBJ2-7; 9 bases are shared with TRBD2. Germline lookup yields CDR1 DFQATT and CDR2 SNEGSKA (reference sequence). J was trimmed by 6 bases and V by 1 base; bases with no gene match: 10. There are 15 residues in the CDR3. In DNA form, the CDR3 reads TGCAGTGCTAGAGGTTTGGGGCGGGAGGGCCGCGAGCAGTACTTC. Residues: CSARGLGREGREQYF.

This clonotype has more than one count but fewer than ten. The rearrangement joins TRBV5-4 to TRBJ1-1; D remains ambiguous. Trimming removed 6 bases from V and 1 base from J, with 16 bases in between. CDR1 SGHNT and CDR2 YYREEE come from the germline V gene (reference sequence). The CDR3 contains 15 residues. The DNA of the CDR3 is TGTGCCAGCACTCCTCGGGAAGCAGGGAACACTGAAGCTTTCTTT. It specifies CASTPREAGNTEAFF.

This clonotype turned up a few times. The chain combines TRBV2 with TRBJ2-7, with TRBD2 identical over 14 bases. Germline lookup yields CDR1 SNHLY and CDR2 FYNNEI. The CDR3 runs to 15 residues. Losses at the gene ends were 6 bases for V and 6 bases for J; bases not matched to a gene: 7. The CDR3 DNA reads TGTGCCAGCAGAGGGACTAGCGGGGGACCGTTCGAGCAGTACTTC. Encoded protein: CASRGTSGGPFEQYF.

The J gene is TRBJ2-2, the V gene TRBV29-1; D not certain. V lost 4 bases to trimming and J lost 7 bases, with 19 bases between them. The germline gives CDR1 SQVTM, CDR2 ANQGSEA. The CDR3 runs to 15 residues. The CDR3 sequence: CSVGPLPGRSGELFF. CDR3 coding DNA: TGCAGCGTTGGTCCCCTTCCCGGCCGTAGCGGGGAGCTGTTTTTT.

The sample holds a few counts of this clonotype. The chain carries TRBV20-1 and TRBJ2-1, with TRBD2 matching 7 bases. Germline V lookup: CDR1 DFQATT, CDR2 SNEGSKA (reference sequence). Trimming removed 1 base from V and 1 base from J; junction bases left unmatched: 4. The CDR3 sequence is 15 residues long. CDR3 nucleotides: TGCAGTGCTAGAGGGGGTAGCGGGTCCTACAATGAGCAGTTCTTC. Its protein product is CSARGGSGSYNEQFF.

This clonotype occurred a few times. J is TRBJ2-7 and V is TRBV27; TRBD2 is a possible D gene (6 bases). V lost 0 bases to trimming and J lost 4 bases, with 16 bases between them. CDR3 length equals 16 residues. The V gene's germline CDR1 is MNHEY and CDR2 SMNVEV (reference sequence). The chain's CDR3 is CASSLSEETSLYEQYF. CDR3 nucleotide sequence: TGTGCCAGCAGTTTATCGGAAGAGACTAGTTTGTACGAGCAGTACTTC.

This sequence joins TRBV29-1 and TRBJ2-5; D is possibly TRBD2 (7 bases). This CDR3 region has 15 residues. V lost 7 bases and J lost 5, with 23 bases in between. Germline CDR1 SQVTM, CDR2 ANQGSEA. This CDR3 reads CSGHGGPGSYETQYF. The CDR3 DNA reads as TGCAGCGGGCACGGGGGGCCTGGGTCGTACGAGACCCAGTACTTC.

This clonotype was recorded a few times. V usage is TRBV5-1 and J usage is TRBJ1-4, with D hard to call. Germline CDR1 and CDR2: SGHRS and YFSETQ. This CDR3 contains 14 residues. Trimming cost V 8 bases and J 0 bases, with 11 bases left between them. The CDR3 is CASRKDTTNEKLFF. The CDR3 nucleotides are TGCGCCAGTCGAAAAGACACAACTAATGAAAAACTGTTTTTT.

This clonotype was counted a few times. The chain recombines TRBV29-1 with TRBJ2-7; 7 nucleotides align to TRBD1. The germline CDR1 and CDR2 sequences are SQVTM and ANQGSEA. This CDR3 contains 13 residues. The ends lost 4 bases at V and 2 bases at J; junction bases unmatched: 5. CDR3 loop: CSVAGTATYEQYF. CDR3 DNA sequence: TGCAGCGTTGCCGGGACAGCTACCTACGAGCAGTACTTC.

This clonotype was found a few times. The chain's CDR3 is CSARSGPSNSPLHF. CDR3 coding DNA: TGCAGTGCGAGGTCGGGACCGAGCAATTCACCCCTCCACTTT. The rearrangement joins TRBV20-1 to TRBJ1-6, with D perhaps TRBD1 (5 bases). The CDR3 loop spans 14 amino acids. Trimming shortened V by 6 bases and J by 7 bases, and 16 bases separated the two germline ends. CDR1 and CDR2 from the germline V gene are DFQATT and SNEGSKA (reference sequence).

V is TRBV6-1 and J is TRBJ1-6; D not certain. Germline assignment: CDR1 MNHNS and CDR2 SASEGT. The CDR3 has 11 residues. Trimming cost V 2 bases and J 11 bases, with 4 bases left between them. CDR3 amino acids: CASSEIPPLHF. The CDR3 DNA sequence: TGTGCCAGCAGTGAAATTCCACCCCTCCACTTT.

J is TRBJ2-3 and V is TRBV12-3 or TRBV12-4, with 9 bases aligning to TRBD2. J gave up 8 bases and V 5 bases, and 11 bases lay outside the gene matches. The CDR3 sequence is 15 residues long. CDR3 sequence reads: CASSVLGGGASTQYF. CDR3 in DNA: TGTGCCAGCAGTGTTTTGGGCGGGGGGGCGAGTACGCAGTATTTT.

This clonotype was counted ten times or more. The chain combines TRBV7-2 with TRBJ2-5; 12 bases map to TRBD2. With 2 bases clipped from V and 5 bases from J, the junction kept 9 bases outside the gene matches. This CDR3 spans 17 amino acids. CDR1 and CDR2 from the germline V gene are SGHTA and FQGNSA. CDR3 bases: TGTGCCAGCAGCTTAAAGTCAGGAACTAGCGGGAGGGAGACCCAGTACTTC. Its translation is CASSLKSGTSGRETQYF.

The chain couples TRBV6-2 or TRBV6-3 to TRBJ1-5; weak D call: TRBD1 (6 bases). The V gene lost 6 bases and the J gene lost 7 bases, with 16 bases spanning the gap. Germline V gene sequence: CDR1 MNHEY, CDR2 SVGEGT. This CDR3 spans 14 amino acids. CDR3 in amino acids: CASSPDRLRQPQHF. The CDR3 bases are TGTGCCAGCAGCCCGGACAGACTGCGCCAGCCCCAGCATTTT.

This clonotype was seen more than once but under ten times. The gene calls are TRBV28 and TRBJ2-3; a weak D match, TRBD2 (5 bases). The germline V and J ends were trimmed by 4 bases and 0 bases, with 8 bases remaining between them. Germline lookup yields CDR1 MDHEN and CDR2 SYDVKM. CDR3 size: 14 residues. The DNA of the CDR3 is TGTGCCAGCAGTTCTAGCCGGAGCACAGATACGCAGTATTTT. Translated: CASSSSRSTDTQYF. Looking up the rest from reference TRBV28 and TRBJ2-3 gives the full variable domain: DVKVTQSSRYLVKRTGEKVFLECVQDMDHENMFWYRQDPGLGLRLIYFSYDVKMKEKGDIPEGYSVSREKKERFSLILESASTNQTSMYLCASSSSRSTDTQYFGPGTRLTVL.